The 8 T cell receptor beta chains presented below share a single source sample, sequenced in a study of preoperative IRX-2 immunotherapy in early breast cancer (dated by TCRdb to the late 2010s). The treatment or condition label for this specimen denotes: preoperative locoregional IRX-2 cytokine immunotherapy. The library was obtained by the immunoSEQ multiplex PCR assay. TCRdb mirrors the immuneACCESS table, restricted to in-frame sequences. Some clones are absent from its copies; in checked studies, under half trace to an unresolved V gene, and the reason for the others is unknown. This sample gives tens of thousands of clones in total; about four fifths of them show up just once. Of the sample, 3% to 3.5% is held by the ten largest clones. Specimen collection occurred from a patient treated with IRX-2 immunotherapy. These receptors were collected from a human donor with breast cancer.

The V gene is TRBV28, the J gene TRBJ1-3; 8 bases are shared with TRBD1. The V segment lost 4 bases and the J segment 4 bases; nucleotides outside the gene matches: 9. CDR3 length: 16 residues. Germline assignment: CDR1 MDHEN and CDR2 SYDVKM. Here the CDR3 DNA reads TGTGCCAGCAGTTCTATCACAGGGGGTTTCGGAAACACCATATATTTT. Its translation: CASSSITGGFGNTIYF.

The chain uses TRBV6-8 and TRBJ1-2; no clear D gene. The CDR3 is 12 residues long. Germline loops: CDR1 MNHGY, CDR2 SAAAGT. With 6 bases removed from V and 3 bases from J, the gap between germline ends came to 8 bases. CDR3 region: CASSRTDYGYTF. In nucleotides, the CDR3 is TGTGCCAGCAGCCGAACGGACTATGGCTACACCTTC.

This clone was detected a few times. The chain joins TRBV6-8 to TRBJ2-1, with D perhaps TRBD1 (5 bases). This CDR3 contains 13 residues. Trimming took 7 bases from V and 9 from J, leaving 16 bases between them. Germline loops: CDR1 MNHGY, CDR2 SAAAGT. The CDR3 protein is CASKKGTGFEQFF. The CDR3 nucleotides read TGTGCCAGCAAAAAAGGAACAGGTTTTGAGCAGTTCTTC.

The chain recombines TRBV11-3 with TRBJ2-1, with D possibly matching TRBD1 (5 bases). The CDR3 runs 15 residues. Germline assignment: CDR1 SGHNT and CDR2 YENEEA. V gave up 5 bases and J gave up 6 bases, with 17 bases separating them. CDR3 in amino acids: CASSVLGRVSNEQFF. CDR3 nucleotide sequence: TGTGCCAGCAGCGTCCTGGGGCGCGTAAGCAATGAGCAGTTCTTC.

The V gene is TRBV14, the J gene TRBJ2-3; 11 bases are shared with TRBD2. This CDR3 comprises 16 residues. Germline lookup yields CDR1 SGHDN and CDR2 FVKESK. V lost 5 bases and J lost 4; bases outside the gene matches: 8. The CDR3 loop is CASSRLAGSGADTQYF. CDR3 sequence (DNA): TGTGCCAGCAGCAGACTAGCGGGATCTGGAGCAGATACGCAGTATTTT. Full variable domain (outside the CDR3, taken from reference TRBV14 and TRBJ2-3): EAGVTQFPSHSVIEKGQTVTLRCDPISGHDNLYWYRRVMGKEIKFLLHFVKESKQDESGMPNNRFLAERTGGTYSTLKVQPAELEDSGVYFCASSRLAGSGADTQYFGPGTRLTVL.

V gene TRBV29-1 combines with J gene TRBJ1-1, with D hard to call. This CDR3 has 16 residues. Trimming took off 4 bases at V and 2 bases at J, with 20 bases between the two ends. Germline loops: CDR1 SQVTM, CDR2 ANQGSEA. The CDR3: CSVVQVDVRLNTEAFF. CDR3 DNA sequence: TGCAGCGTTGTTCAGGTCGACGTCAGGCTCAACACTGAAGCTTTCTTT.

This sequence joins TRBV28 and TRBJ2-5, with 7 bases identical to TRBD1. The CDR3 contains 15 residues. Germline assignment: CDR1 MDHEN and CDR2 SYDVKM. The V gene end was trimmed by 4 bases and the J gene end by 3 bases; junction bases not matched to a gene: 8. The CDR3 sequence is CASSSRRDSEETQYF. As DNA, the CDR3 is TGTGCCAGCAGTTCACGCCGGGACAGTGAAGAGACCCAGTACTTC. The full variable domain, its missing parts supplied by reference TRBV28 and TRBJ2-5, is DVKVTQSSRYLVKRTGEKVFLECVQDMDHENMFWYRQDPGLGLRLIYFSYDVKMKEKGDIPEGYSVSREKKERFSLILESASTNQTSMYLCASSSRRDSEETQYFGPGTRLLVL.

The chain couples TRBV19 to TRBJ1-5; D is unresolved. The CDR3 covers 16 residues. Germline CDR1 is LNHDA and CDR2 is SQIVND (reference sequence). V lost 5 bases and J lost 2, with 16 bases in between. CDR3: CASSGRTEWGNQPQHF. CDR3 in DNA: TGTGCCAGTAGTGGCAGGACTGAGTGGGGCAATCAGCCCCAGCATTTT.